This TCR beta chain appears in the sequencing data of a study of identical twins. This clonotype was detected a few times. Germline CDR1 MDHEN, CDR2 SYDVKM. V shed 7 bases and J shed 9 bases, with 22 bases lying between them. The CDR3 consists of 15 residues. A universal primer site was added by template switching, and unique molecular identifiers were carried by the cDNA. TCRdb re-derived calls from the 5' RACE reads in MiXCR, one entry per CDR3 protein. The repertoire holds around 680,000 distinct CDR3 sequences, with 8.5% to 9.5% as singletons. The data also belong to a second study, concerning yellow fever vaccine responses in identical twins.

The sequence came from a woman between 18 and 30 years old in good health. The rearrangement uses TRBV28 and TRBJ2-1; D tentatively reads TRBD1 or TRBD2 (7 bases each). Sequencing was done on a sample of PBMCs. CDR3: CASTQGGLMVGEQFF. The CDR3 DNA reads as TGTGCCAGCACTCAGGGGGGACTAATGGTAGGTGAGCAGTTCTTC.